Below are 28 T cell receptor beta chains sequenced from a single sample in a study of cytomegalovirus exposure and HLA in healthy donors. A multiplex PCR was run with 60 Vbeta primers and 13 Jbeta primers. Here immunoSEQ multiplex PCR was the method, and the copy in TCRdb shows in-frame clones only, minus some. The sample records 60,000 to 85,000 clones, around two thirds being singletons. The material sequenced was PBMCs. The source of these receptors is a human donor in good health.

The V and J genes are TRBV9 and TRBJ1-1; no clear D gene. In germline, CDR1 is SGDLS, CDR2 YYNGEE. Deletions cut 5 bases from V and 2 bases from J, with 13 bases between. The CDR3 runs to 14 residues. Here the CDR3 reads CASSPNSPNTEAFF. DNA for the CDR3: TGTGCCAGCAGTCCTAACAGCCCCAACACTGAAGCTTTCTTT.

The chain employs TRBV7-9 and TRBJ1-2, with 7 bases aligning to TRBD1. Germline CDR1 SEHNR, CDR2 FQNEAQ (reference sequence). After removal of 5 bases from V and 3 bases from J, the junction contained 3 bases not matched to a gene. The CDR3 consists of 13 residues. CDR3 sequence: CASSPDRDYGYTF. The CDR3 DNA sequence: TGTGCCAGCAGCCCCGACAGGGACTATGGCTACACCTTC.

The chain links TRBV6-1 to TRBJ2-5, with TRBD2 identical over 14 bases. CDR1 is MNHNS and CDR2 is SASEGT in the germline V gene. The CDR3 is 15 residues long. V was clipped by 4 bases and J by 2 bases; unmatched bases: 0. Here the CDR3 DNA reads TGTGCCAGCAGTGGACTAGCGGGAGGGCAAGAGACCCAGTACTTC. Translating gives CASSGLAGGQETQYF.

Written as DNA, the CDR3 is TGTGCCACCAGGGGCGGGAGCGGCACCGGGGAGCTGTTTTTT. Translated, it gives CATRGGSGTGELFF. The J gene is TRBJ2-2, the V gene TRBV15, with 7 positions matching TRBD2. This CDR3 contains 14 residues. Unmatched junction bases numbered 5, after V lost 6 bases and J lost 4 bases. Germline V gene lookup returns CDR1 LNHNV and CDR2 YYDKDF (reference sequence).

The chain combines TRBV6-1 with TRBJ1-5; 10 nucleotides match TRBD1. This CDR3 region has 15 residues. Germline V gives CDR1 MNHNS, CDR2 SASEGT. Trimming at V came to 4 bases and at J to 2 bases, leaving 2 bases not matched to a gene. The CDR3 bases are TGTGCCAGCAGTGCCGGGACAGGGGGCAATCAGCCCCAGCATTTT. Protein sequence: CASSAGTGGNQPQHF.

This chain joins TRBV15 and TRBJ1-3; D unclear. The CDR3 contains 15 residues. V was shortened by 1 base and J by 0 bases, with 7 bases between the two germline ends. CDR1 is LNHNV, CDR2 YYDKDF, per germline (reference sequence). CDR3 sequence: CATSRGGFSGNTIYF. CDR3 coding DNA: TGTGCCACCAGCAGAGGCGGTTTCTCTGGAAACACCATATATTTT.

This rearrangement joins TRBV10-3 to TRBJ2-7; 11 nucleotides align to TRBD2. V lost 5 bases, J lost 2 bases, and 8 bases stayed unmatched. Germline CDR1 is ENHRY and CDR2 is SYGVKD. CDR3 length: 16 amino acids. This CDR3 reads CAISLASGRNAYEQYF. The CDR3, as DNA: TGTGCCATCAGTTTAGCTAGCGGGAGGAACGCCTACGAGCAGTACTTC.

Of note for this clone: Other DNA sequences in the sample encode the same CDR3. The gene calls are TRBV28 and TRBJ1-2; 8 positions agree with TRBD1. The CDR3 length is 14 residues. Per the germline V gene, CDR1 is MDHEN and CDR2 is SYDVKM. V was pared by 8 bases and J by 4 bases, with 9 bases of the junction left unmatched. Written as DNA, the CDR3 is TGTGCCAGCTCTGCAGGGGGCGCGACCTATGGCTACACCTTC. Its translation: CASSAGGATYGYTF.

The chain employs TRBV5-4 and TRBJ2-1; TRBD2 matches at 12 bases. V lost 4 bases and J lost 4; bases outside the gene matches: 9. The CDR3 totals 17 residues. Looked up from germline, CDR1 is SGHNT and CDR2 is YYREEE (reference sequence). The CDR3 bases are TGTGCCAGCAGCCCAAATCTAGCGGGAGGGCCGTACAATGAGCAGTTCTTC. It encodes CASSPNLAGGPYNEQFF. Based on the CDR3 plus reference TRBV5-4 and TRBJ2-1, the full variable domain is ETGVTQSPTHLIKTRGQQVTLRCSSQSGHNTVSWYQQALGQGPQFIFQYYREEENGRGNFPPRFSGLQFPNYSSELNVNALELDDSALYLCASSPNLAGGPYNEQFFGPGTRLTVL.

This sequence joins TRBV19 and TRBJ2-5; 10 bases fit TRBD2. Germline CDR1 reads LNHDA; CDR2 reads SQIVND (reference sequence). J lost 0 bases, V lost 5 bases, and 6 bases had no gene match. This CDR3 spans 16 amino acids. The CDR3 DNA reads as TGTGCCAGTAGTCCCGGACTAGCGGAGTACCAAGAGACCCAGTACTTC. Residues: CASSPGLAEYQETQYF.

This clone occurred a few times. The chain has TRBV10-1 and TRBJ2-5; D not certain. The V and J ends lost 2 bases and 4 bases respectively, with 11 bases between them. Germline CDR1 and CDR2: WNHNN and SYGVQD (reference sequence). CDR3 length: 14 residues. CDR3 amino acids: CASSEAGSVETQYF. In DNA, the CDR3 is TGCGCCAGCAGTGAGGCAGGCAGTGTAGAGACCCAGTACTTC.

This chain connects TRBV9 to TRBJ2-6; D gene unclear. Trimming stripped 0 bases from V and 0 bases from J, with 10 bases between. The germline V gene has CDR1 SGDLS and CDR2 YYNGEE. CDR3 length: 17 amino acids. CDR3 region: CASSVVAVRSGANVLTF. The CDR3 DNA reads as TGTGCCAGCAGCGTAGTGGCGGTCCGCTCTGGGGCCAACGTCCTGACTTTC.

This clone occurred a few times. The chain recombines TRBV9 with TRBJ2-2; D possibly corresponds to TRBD1 (5 bases). Trimming shortened V by 4 bases and J by 1 base, and 8 bases separated the two germline ends. Germline V gives CDR1 SGDLS, CDR2 YYNGEE. This CDR3 region has 14 residues. The DNA for the CDR3 is TGTGCCAGCAGCCCAGGACAGAACACCGGGGAGCTGTTTTTT. Translation: CASSPGQNTGELFF.

The chain is built from TRBV5-6 and TRBJ1-3, with 7 bases fitting TRBD1. The germline V gene has CDR1 SGHDT and CDR2 YYEEEE. The V segment lost 3 bases and the J segment 1 base; nucleotides outside the gene matches: 7. This CDR3 comprises 16 residues. Written as DNA, the CDR3 is TGTGCCAGCAGCTCCCGACAGGGTAGATCTGGAAACACCATATATTTT. Protein: CASSSRQGRSGNTIYF. Full variable domain (outside the CDR3, taken from reference TRBV5-6 and TRBJ1-3): DAGVTQSPTHLIKTRGQQVTLRCSPKSGHDTVSWYQQALGQGPQFIFQYYEEEERQRGNFPDRFSGHQFPNYSSELNVNALLLGDSALYLCASSSRQGRSGNTIYFGEGSWLTVV.

This clone was found a few times. The genes are TRBV6-1 and TRBJ2-3; 15 bases are shared with TRBD2. V gave up 6 bases and J gave up 6 bases; unmatched junction bases: 4. CDR1 is MNHNS and CDR2 is SASEGT in the germline V gene. The CDR3 has 15 residues. CDR3 DNA: TGTGCCAGCAGCCGGACTAGCGGGGGGGTGGATACGCAGTATTTT. Protein product: CASSRTSGGVDTQYF.

The V and J genes are TRBV19 and TRBJ2-1; D uncertain. Germline loops: CDR1 LNHDA, CDR2 SQIVND (reference sequence). With 3 bases removed from V and 8 bases from J, the gap between germline ends came to 5 bases. The CDR3 covers 11 residues. DNA for the CDR3: TGTGCCAGTAGTATGGGCTATGAGCAGTTCTTC. As protein: CASSMGYEQFF.

This chain connects TRBV6-6 to TRBJ1-4; the D gene is possibly TRBD1 (5 bases). Germline values: CDR1 MNHNY, CDR2 SVGAGI (reference sequence). This CDR3 region has 13 residues. V lost 5 bases and J lost 5, with 9 bases in between. CDR3 protein: CASSRPGNEKLFF. In DNA form, the CDR3 reads TGTGCCAGCAGTCGACCAGGGAATGAAAAACTGTTTTTT.

The genes are TRBV7-6 and TRBJ1-2; perhaps TRBD1 as D (6 bases). Looked up from germline, CDR1 is SGHVS and CDR2 is FNYEAQ. This CDR3 has 13 amino acids. The ends were cut back, 5 bases at V and 6 bases at J, with 13 bases in the middle. CDR3: CASSTPGANGYTF. The CDR3, as DNA: TGTGCCAGCAGCACCCCAGGGGCCAATGGCTACACCTTC. Together with reference TRBV7-6 and TRBJ1-2, the CDR3 gives the full variable domain: GAGVSQSPRYKVTKRGQDVALRCDPISGHVSLYWYRQALGQGPEFLTYFNYEAQQDKSGLPNDRFSAERPEGSISTLTIQRTEQRDSAMYRCASSTPGANGYTFGSGTRLTVV.

This clone has more than one count but fewer than ten. The chain links TRBV18 to TRBJ2-7; a possible D gene is TRBD2 (6 bases). The CDR3 covers 13 residues. V was cut by 5 bases and J by 3 bases, with 11 bases left in between. CDR1 KGHSH and CDR2 LQKENI come from the germline V gene. Here the CDR3 reads CASSTASDYEQYF. The DNA for the CDR3 is TGTGCCAGCTCAACCGCTAGCGACTACGAGCAGTACTTC.

This CDR3 is CSVRGGLNTEAFF. In DNA form, the CDR3 reads TGCAGCGTCAGGGGAGGGTTGAACACTGAAGCTTTCTTT. This rearrangement joins TRBV29-1 to TRBJ1-1; possible D gene TRBD1, 6 bases. The V and J ends lost 6 bases and 0 bases respectively, with 11 bases between them. Germline CDR1 is SQVTM and CDR2 is ANQGSEA. CDR3 length: 13 residues.

This clone was seen more than once but under ten times. CDR3 loop: CASRPGTGVDEQYF. The CDR3, as DNA: TGTGCCAGCAGACCCGGGACAGGGGTCGATGAGCAGTACTTC. V and J are TRBV27 and TRBJ2-7, with 10 bases fitting TRBD1. Germline CDR1 and CDR2: MNHEY and SMNVEV (reference sequence). With 6 bases clipped from V and 7 bases from J, the junction kept 9 bases outside the gene matches. The CDR3 length is 14 residues.

The chain employs TRBV4-1 and TRBJ2-5, with 14 positions matching TRBD2. Germline loops: CDR1 MGHRA, CDR2 YSYEKL. The CDR3 is made up of 16 amino acids. After removal of 3 bases from V and 7 bases from J, the junction contained 7 bases not matched to a gene. The CDR3 region is CASSQEGLAGAGTQYF. CDR3 nucleotide sequence: TGCGCCAGCAGCCAGGAGGGACTAGCGGGAGCGGGGACCCAGTACTTC.

V and J are TRBV27 and TRBJ2-7; TRBD2 agrees at 8 bases. The CDR3 totals 16 residues. V lost 4 bases and J lost 3; bases outside the gene matches: 11. Looked up from germline, CDR1 is MNHEY and CDR2 is SMNVEV (reference sequence). CDR3 nucleotide sequence: TGTGCCAGCAGTTCGAAAACTAGCGGTCTATACTACGAGCAGTACTTC. As protein: CASSSKTSGLYYEQYF.

The V gene is TRBV19, the J gene TRBJ1-5; 7 bases align to TRBD1. Germline CDR1 reads LNHDA; CDR2 reads SQIVND (reference sequence). There are 15 residues in the CDR3. The ends lost 7 bases at V and 7 bases at J; junction bases unmatched: 13. The CDR3 DNA follows: TGTGCCAGTATCCCGGCCGCAGGGGGAGACCAGCCCCAGCATTTT. Translating gives CASIPAAGGDQPQHF. The whole variable domain, filled in from reference TRBV19 and TRBJ1-5, reads DGGITQSPKYLFRKEGQNVTLSCEQNLNHDAMYWYRQDPGQGLRLIYYSQIVNDFQKGDIAEGYSVSREKKESFPLTVTSAQKNPTAFYLCASIPAAGGDQPQHFGDGTRLSIL.

The chain is built from TRBV4-1 and TRBJ1-1, with D hard to call. The V end was cut by 0 bases, the J end by 0 bases, with 11 bases between. The germline gives CDR1 MGHRA, CDR2 YSYEKL. The CDR3 spans 16 residues. The CDR3 region is CASSQDPAAMNTEAFF. The CDR3 DNA follows: TGCGCCAGCAGCCAAGATCCGGCGGCCATGAACACTGAAGCTTTCTTT.

J is TRBJ1-5 and V is TRBV4-1, with TRBD1 matching over 8 bases. Trimming took 4 bases from V and 4 from J; bases not matched to a gene: 9. The CDR3 totals 16 residues. Per germline, CDR1 MGHRA and CDR2 YSYEKL. As DNA, the CDR3 is TGCGCCAGCAGCCGGGTCGGACAGGGAGGTAATCAGCCCCAGCATTTT. Encoded protein: CASSRVGQGGNQPQHF.

V usage is TRBV7-8 and J usage is TRBJ2-7; TRBD1 matches at 9 bases. The CDR3 totals 15 residues. Germline CDR1 is SGHVS and CDR2 is FQNEAQ. Trimming removed 5 bases from V and 2 bases from J; junction bases left unmatched: 7. CDR3 DNA: TGTGCCAGCAGCCCCCTAAGGGACAGGGCCTACGAGCAGTACTTC. Protein product: CASSPLRDRAYEQYF.

The chain combines TRBV28 with TRBJ2-3; 8 bases fit TRBD1. Per the germline V gene, CDR1 is MDHEN and CDR2 is SYDVKM. Trimming took 6 bases from V and 6 from J; bases not matched to a gene: 17. CDR3 length: 17 amino acids. CDR3 sequence: CASRPKTGGWAADTQYF. The CDR3 DNA is TGTGCCAGCAGGCCTAAAACAGGGGGGTGGGCGGCGGATACGCAGTATTTT.